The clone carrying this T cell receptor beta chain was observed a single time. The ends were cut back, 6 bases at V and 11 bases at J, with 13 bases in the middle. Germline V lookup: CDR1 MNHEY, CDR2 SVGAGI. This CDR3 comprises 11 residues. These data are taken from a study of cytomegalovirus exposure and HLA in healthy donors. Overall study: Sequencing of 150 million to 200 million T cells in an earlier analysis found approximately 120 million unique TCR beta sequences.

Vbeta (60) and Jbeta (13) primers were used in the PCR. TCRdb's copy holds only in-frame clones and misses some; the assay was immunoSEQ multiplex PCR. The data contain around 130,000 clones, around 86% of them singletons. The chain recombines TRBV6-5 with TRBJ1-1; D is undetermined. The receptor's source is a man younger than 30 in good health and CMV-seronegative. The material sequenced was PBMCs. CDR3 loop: CASSYAPRAFF. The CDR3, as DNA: TGTGCCAGCAGCTATGCCCCTAGGGCTTTCTTT.